These T cell receptor beta chains were read from a single sample in a study of T cell responses to AZD1222 COVID-19 vaccine. The data were produced by immunoSEQ multiplex PCR, yet TCRdb's version contains in-frame clones alone and is incomplete. The sample has 95,000 to 110,000 clones, roughly 90% seen once. The source was peripheral blood, collected 28 days after the second AZD1222 dose. All receptors come from an adult who received the AZD1222 COVID-19 vaccine. CDR3s include the opening cysteine and the closing phenylalanine or tryptophan. A D gene is named only where the DNA matches it firmly. The listing skips clone size in some rows; elsewhere it reads once, few, many or a size class.

V gene	clone size	D gene	J gene	CDR3 DNA	CDR3 protein
TRBV10-3	-	-	TRBJ2-2	TGTGCCATCAGTGGGGAATACACCGGGGAGCTGTTTTTT	CAISGEYTGELFF
TRBV7-7	-	-	TRBJ2-5	TGTGCCAGCAGCTACGGGCTGCAAAAGACCCAGTACTTC	CASSYGLQKTQYF
TRBV24-1	-	-	TRBJ1-5	TGTGCCACCAGTGGCAGGGTGGGCAATCAGCCCCAGCATTTT	CATSGRVGNQPQHF
TRBV9	-	TRBD1	TRBJ1-5	TGTGCCAGCAGCGTAGGACAGGGGAGCAATCAGCCCCAGCATTTT	CASSVGQGSNQPQHF
TRBV10-3	-	-	TRBJ2-6	TGTGCCACAGGGGAGCGGGCCCTCTCTCGGGCCAACGTCCTGACTTTC	CATGERALSRANVLTF
TRBV6-5	-	-	TRBJ2-2	TGTGCCAGCAGGTCGGGACTCAACACCGGGGAGCTGTTTTTT	CASRSGLNTGELFF
TRBV6-1	-	TRBD1	TRBJ1-1	TGTGCCAGCAGTGAAGCGACAGGGTTTAACACTGAAGCTTTCTTT	CASSEATGFNTEAFF
TRBV6-5	-	-	TRBJ1-2	TGTGCCAGCAGTCACCTGGATGGCTACACCTTC	CASSHLDGYTF
TRBV13	-	TRBD1	TRBJ1-6	TGTGCCAGCAGCTCATCCGGGACAGGGCCATCCCTCCACTTT	CASSSSGTGPSLHF
TRBV29-1	-	-	TRBJ1-1	TGCAGCGTTGGACGCCAGTTACGGGCTTTGAACACTGAAGCTTTCTTT	CSVGRQLRALNTEAFF
TRBV19	-	-	TRBJ1-6	TGTGCCAGTAAGACTCGACAGGCTAATTCACCCCTCCACTTT	CASKTRQANSPLHF
TRBV7-3	-	TRBD1	TRBJ1-1	TGTGCCAGCAGCTTAGGGACAGGGATAAACACTGAAGCTTTCTTT	CASSLGTGINTEAFF
TRBV21-1	-	-	TRBJ2-1	TGTGCCAGCCCACGCTCCTACAATGAGCAGTTCTTC	CASPRSYNEQFF
TRBV2	-	-	TRBJ1-5	TGTGCCAGCAGTGGAACAGGCGGCACTAATCAGCCCCAGCATTTT	CASSGTGGTNQPQHF
TRBV9	-	-	TRBJ2-1	TGTGCCAGCACCCCTTGGGAGCGGGTGAACAATGAGCAGTTCTTC	CASTPWERVNNEQFF
TRBV9	-	-	TRBJ1-1	TGTGCCAGCAGCGTAAGTCCGGGGCAGGTGACTGAAGCTTTCTTT	CASSVSPGQVTEAFF
TRBV3-1/TRBV3-2	-	-	TRBJ2-2	TGTGCCAGCAGCCAAGGGCGGAGGGGAGTTTGGGAGCTGTTTTTT	CASSQGRRGVWELFF
TRBV6-5	-	-	TRBJ2-7	TGTGCCAGCAGACCGGGCGGAGGAAACGAGCAGTACTTC	CASRPGGGNEQYF
TRBV6-5	-	-	TRBJ1-2	TGTGCCAGCAGTTACGAGACCCTACGAGGCTACACCTTC	CASSYETLRGYTF
TRBV7-2	once	-	TRBJ2-3	TGTGCCAGCAGCTCTATGTCGGGGGCCGATACGCAGTATTTT	CASSSMSGADTQYF
TRBV27	-	-	TRBJ2-7	TGTGCCAGCAGTTCGTCCCGGGACGGCTACGAGCAGTACTTC	CASSSSRDGYEQYF
TRBV18	-	-	TRBJ2-5	TGTGCCAGCTCACCACGAGAGGGCGTAGAGACCCAGTACTTC	CASSPREGVETQYF
TRBV5-1	-	-	TRBJ1-4	TGCGCCAGCAGCTTGGGGGGTTCCGGGAGAGGGGAAAAACTGTTTTTT	CASSLGGSGRGEKLFF
TRBV9	-	TRBD2	TRBJ2-3	TGTGCCAGCAGCGTGAGCGGGGGGAGTGATACGCAGTATTTT	CASSVSGGSDTQYF
TRBV12-3/TRBV12-4	-	-	TRBJ1-4	TGTGCCAGCCGGTTAAATGAAAAACTGTTTTTT	CASRLNEKLFF
TRBV28	few	TRBD1	TRBJ1-4	TGTGCCAGCAGGGTTACAGGGGCGGCTAATGAAAAACTGTTTTTT	CASRVTGAANEKLFF
TRBV29-1	-	-	TRBJ1-1	TGCAGCGTCCTACAGGGAAACACTGAAGCTTTCTTT	CSVLQGNTEAFF
TRBV24-1	-	-	TRBJ2-5	TGTGCCACCTCCAGTTTGGCTGCTAGGGAGACCCAGTACTTC	CATSSLAARETQYF
TRBV9	-	-	TRBJ1-2	TGTGCCAGCAGCGTATCTTTACATCCTGATGGCTACACCTTC	CASSVSLHPDGYTF
TRBV5-4	-	-	TRBJ2-1	TGTGCCAGCAGCTTGGTGGCTCAAAATGAGCAGTTCTTC	CASSLVAQNEQFF
TRBV19	-	TRBD1	TRBJ2-3	TGTGCCAGTAGTATAAGGGGGCCAGCAGATACGCAGTATTTT	CASSIRGPADTQYF
TRBV9	-	-	TRBJ2-3	TGTGCCAGCAGCTTACTAGTCACAGATACGCAGTATTTT	CASSLLVTDTQYF
TRBV7-2	-	-	TRBJ1-4	TGTGCCAGCAGCTTATCGGCCGGAGAAAAACTGTTTTTT	CASSLSAGEKLFF
TRBV28	-	-	TRBJ2-7	TGTGCCAGCAGTTTGGACGGCCTGCGGGACGAGCAGTACTTC	CASSLDGLRDEQYF
TRBV6-5	-	-	TRBJ2-7	TGTGCCAGCGCAGAGGACAGTGATAAATACGAGCAGTACTTC	CASAEDSDKYEQYF
TRBV5-1	-	-	TRBJ2-7	TGCGCCAGCAGCCCTAGGGCTTCTGGGCCCTACGAGCAGTACTTC	CASSPRASGPYEQYF
TRBV7-2	-	-	TRBJ1-3	TGTGCCAGCAGCAGAGGGGAGCCTGGAAACACCATATATTTT	CASSRGEPGNTIYF
TRBV6-5	-	TRBD2	TRBJ2-1	TGTGCCAGCAGTACAGGGACTAGCGGGGACTTCTTC	CASSTGTSGDFF
TRBV7-9	few	-	TRBJ1-1	TGTGCCAGCAGCCCGTCCGGGTCGGCGTGGGTAGGAACTGAAGCTTTCTTT	CASSPSGSAWVGTEAFF
TRBV6-5	-	-	TRBJ1-1	TGTGCCAGCCCGAACACTGAAGCTTTCTTT	CASPNTEAFF
TRBV29-1	once	-	TRBJ1-2	TGCAGCGTTGATGTGATTAACTATGGCTACACCTTC	CSVDVINYGYTF
TRBV30	-	-	TRBJ2-6	TGTGCCTGGAGTAGGTTGGGGACCTCTGGGGCCAACGTCCTGACTTTC	CAWSRLGTSGANVLTF
TRBV5-1	-	TRBD2	TRBJ2-3	TGCGCCAGCAGCACCTGGAGTTGGACTAGCGGGGGGGTCGACACAGATACGCAGTATTTT	CASSTWSWTSGGVDTDTQYF
TRBV7-2	-	TRBD2	TRBJ2-7	TGTGCCAGCAGCTTAGTGCTCATAGCGGGAGCCAGCTCCTACGAGCAGTACTTC	CASSLVLIAGASSYEQYF
TRBV6-6	-	-	TRBJ1-5	TGTGCCAGCGGTCGACAGGGCAATCAGCCCCAGCATTTT	CASGRQGNQPQHF
TRBV6-2/TRBV6-3	once	TRBD1	TRBJ2-1	TGTGCCAGCAGTACATACACAGGGGGCACTACCTACAATGAGCAGTTCTTC	CASSTYTGGTTYNEQFF
TRBV24-1	-	-	TRBJ1-6	TGTGCCACCAGTGATTTTGAGGGTTACAGCTCCTATAATTCACCCCTCCACTTT	CATSDFEGYSSYNSPLHF
TRBV18	-	TRBD1	TRBJ1-1	TGTGCCAGCACAGCCCAAACAGGGGCGAGGAACACTGAAGCTTTCTTT	CASTAQTGARNTEAFF
TRBV2	-	-	TRBJ2-1	TGTGCCAGCGGAGAGTACAATGAGCAGTTCTTC	CASGEYNEQFF
TRBV18	-	-	TRBJ2-3	TGTGCCAGCCTCAGGGGTAGGAGCACAGATACGCAGTATTTT	CASLRGRSTDTQYF
TRBV18	-	TRBD1	TRBJ1-5	TGTGCCAGCTCACCAGGGACAGCTAGCAATCAGCCCCAGCATTTT	CASSPGTASNQPQHF
TRBV6-1	once	TRBD1	TRBJ1-4	TGTGCCAGCAGTGAAGGGACAGGCGGTGAAAAACTGTTTTTT	CASSEGTGGEKLFF
TRBV5-8	-	-	TRBJ2-1	TGTGCCAGCAGCCCCTACCGGGACTTAAGCTCCTACAATGAGCAGTTCTTC	CASSPYRDLSSYNEQFF